One T cell receptor (beta chain) is described in this entry. This sample was taken from a study of blood T cells in healthy people across ages. Germline V CDR1 and CDR2: KGHDR, SFDVKD. Trimming removed 3 bases from V and 6 bases from J, with 5 bases in between. This CDR3 comprises 12 residues. Sample-barcoded 5' priming and a J-beta primer mix drove a second PCR of roughly 6 to 12 cycles. TCRdb recomputed calls from the 5' RACE reads with MiXCR, one row per CDR3 protein. The table records fewer than 1 million distinct CDR3 sequences, approximately 44% of them present only once. The source is a man aged 55 to 69 in good health. Sequenced input: blood. The rearrangement links TRBV24-1 to TRBJ2-1; no clear D gene. This CDR3 reads CATSDDINEQFF. CDR3 sequence (DNA): TGTGCCACCAGTGATGATATCAATGAGCAGTTCTTC.